This T cell receptor beta chain was documented in a study of blood T cell repertoires in COVID-19. Across the study: Acute-phase and convalescent COVID-19 samples originated in the United States, Italy and Spain. PBMCs, B-cell-depleted T cells, or T cells provided the cDNA or gDNA that made up the material.

Original methodology: Estimated nucleated cell counts came from reference gene primer amplification. Only in-frame clones appear in the TCRdb table, and some are missing; sequencing was by immunoSEQ multiplex PCR. D and trimming come from the DNA, and the V and J calls and clone size come from that table. Of around 250,000 clones listed, about four fifths were seen once; the top ten hold around 2%. CDR3 length equals 15 residues. Germline V gene lookup returns CDR1 SGHTA and CDR2 FQGNSA. V lost 6 bases and J 4 bases, leaving 19 bases between the germline ends. V and J are TRBV7-2 and TRBJ2-7, with D tentatively TRBD2 (6 bases). The receptor was derived from a man aged 25 to 40 who had recovered from COVID-19. Sequenced sample: peripheral blood. CDR3: CASRRTGTGIYEQYF. Written as DNA, the CDR3 is TGTGCCAGCAGGCGAACCGGGACTGGAATATACGAGCAGTACTTC.